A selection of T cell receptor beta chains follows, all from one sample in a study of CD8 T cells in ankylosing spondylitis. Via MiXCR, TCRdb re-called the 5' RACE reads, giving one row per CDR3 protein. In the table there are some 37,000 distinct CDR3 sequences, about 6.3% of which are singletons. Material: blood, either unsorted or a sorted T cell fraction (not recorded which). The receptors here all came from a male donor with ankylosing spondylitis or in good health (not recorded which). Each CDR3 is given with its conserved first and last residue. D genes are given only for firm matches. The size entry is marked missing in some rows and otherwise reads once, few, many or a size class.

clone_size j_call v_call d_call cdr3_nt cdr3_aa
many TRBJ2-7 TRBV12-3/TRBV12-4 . TGTGCCACCTCGGCCTCTGAATCCTACGAGCAGTACTTC CATSASESYEQYF
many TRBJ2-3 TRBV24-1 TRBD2 TGTGCCACCAGTGACACAAGCGGGGGTAACACAGATACGCAGTATTTT CATSDTSGGNTDTQYF
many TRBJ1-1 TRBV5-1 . TGCGCCAGCAGCTTGGCAGGAGTCATAAGCACTGAAGCTTTCTTT CASSLAGVISTEAFF
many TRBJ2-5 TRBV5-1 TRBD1 TGCGCCAGCAGCTCCGGGACAGCGGAGACCCAGTACTTC CASSSGTAETQYF
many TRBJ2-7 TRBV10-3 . TGTGCCATCAGTGGAGGGCCCGAGCAGTACTTC CAISGGPEQYF
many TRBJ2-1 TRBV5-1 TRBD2 TGCGCCAGCAGCGAGGAGGCGAGGGCTAGCGGGTCCAATGAGCAGTTCTTC CASSEEARASGSNEQFF
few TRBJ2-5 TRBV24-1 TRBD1 TGTGCCACCAGTGAACCGGGACAGGGGGGAGAGACCCAGTACTTC CATSEPGQGGETQYF
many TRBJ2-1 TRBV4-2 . TGTGCCAGCAGCCAAGAGGAGGGAGGAGGGCTGTTCTTC CASSQEEGGGLFF
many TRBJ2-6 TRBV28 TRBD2 TGTGCCAGCAGCCCCGCACTAGCGACCGGGGCCAACGTCCTGACTTTC CASSPALATGANVLTF
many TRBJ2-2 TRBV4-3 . TGCGCCAGCAGCCAAGAAAGTGGATTCGGGGAGCTGTTTTTT CASSQESGFGELFF
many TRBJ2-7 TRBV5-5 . TGTGCCAGCAGCGTTAACTACGAGCAGTACTTC CASSVNYEQYF
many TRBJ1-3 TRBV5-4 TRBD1 TGTGCCAGCAGCAGCATGACAGGGACAGACACCATATATTTT CASSSMTGTDTIYF
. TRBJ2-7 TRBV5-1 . TGCGCCAGCAGCTTGACCGAGGCCGAGCAGTACTTC CASSLTEAEQYF
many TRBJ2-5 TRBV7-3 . TGTGCCAGCAGCTTTAACGGAAACCAAGAGACCCAGTACTTC CASSFNGNQETQYF
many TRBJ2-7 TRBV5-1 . TGCGCCAGCAGCTTGGTCGCCTTAAATGCCCCCTACGAGCAGTACTTC CASSLVALNAPYEQYF
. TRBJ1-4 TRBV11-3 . TGTGCCAGCAGCCAAAACCCCAGGGCTGAAAAACTGTTTTTT CASSQNPRAEKLFF
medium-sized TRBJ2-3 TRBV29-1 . TGCAGCGTTTGGGAGATGGGCACAGATACGCAGTATTTT CSVWEMGTDTQYF
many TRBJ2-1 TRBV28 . TGTGCCAGCACGCGGGTGTTCTCCTACAATGAGCAGTTCTTC CASTRVFSYNEQFF
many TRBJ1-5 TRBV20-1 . TGCAGTGCTAGAGATCTGGGGGGATCGGGGCAACAGCCCCAGCATTTT CSARDLGGSGQQPQHF
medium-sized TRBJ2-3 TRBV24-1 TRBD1 TGTGCCACCAGTGAACCGACGGGACAGGGAGTAGATACGCAGTATTTT CATSEPTGQGVDTQYF
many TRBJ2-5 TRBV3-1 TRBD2 TGTGCCAGCAGCCCAGGCGGGACTAGCGGGGAGACCCAGTACTTC CASSPGGTSGETQYF
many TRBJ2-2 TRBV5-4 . TGTGCCAGCAGCTTGGACGGCAGGGCTCGGGCCGGGGAGCTGTTTTTT CASSLDGRARAGELFF
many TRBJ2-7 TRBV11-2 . TGTGCCAGCAGCTTAGAGTCTCACGAGCAGTACTTC CASSLESHEQYF
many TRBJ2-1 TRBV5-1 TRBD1 TGCGCCAGCAGCTTGGATGGACAGGTCTTGTCCTACAATGAGCAGTTCTTC CASSLDGQVLSYNEQFF
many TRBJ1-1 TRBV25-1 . TGTGCCAGCAGTGAATTGGTTGAGGGAGGAGCTTTCTTT CASSELVEGGAFF